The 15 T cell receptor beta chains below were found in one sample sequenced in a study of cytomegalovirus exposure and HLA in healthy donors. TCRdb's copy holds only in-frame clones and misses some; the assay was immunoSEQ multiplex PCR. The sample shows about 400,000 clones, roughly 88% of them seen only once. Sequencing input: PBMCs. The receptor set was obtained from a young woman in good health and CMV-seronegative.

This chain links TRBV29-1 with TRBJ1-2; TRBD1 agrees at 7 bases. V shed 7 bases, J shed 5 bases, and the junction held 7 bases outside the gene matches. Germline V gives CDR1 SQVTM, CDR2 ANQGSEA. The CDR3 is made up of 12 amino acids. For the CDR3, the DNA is TGCAGCGACCGGGACAGCCTTTATGGCTACACCTTC. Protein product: CSDRDSLYGYTF.

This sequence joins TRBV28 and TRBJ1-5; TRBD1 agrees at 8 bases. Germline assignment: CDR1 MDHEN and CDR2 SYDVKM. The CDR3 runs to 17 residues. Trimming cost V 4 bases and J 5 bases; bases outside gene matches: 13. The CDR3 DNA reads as TGTGCCAGCAGTTCTCCCTCCGGGACAGGCTCTGATCAGCCCCAGCATTTT. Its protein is CASSSPSGTGSDQPQHF.

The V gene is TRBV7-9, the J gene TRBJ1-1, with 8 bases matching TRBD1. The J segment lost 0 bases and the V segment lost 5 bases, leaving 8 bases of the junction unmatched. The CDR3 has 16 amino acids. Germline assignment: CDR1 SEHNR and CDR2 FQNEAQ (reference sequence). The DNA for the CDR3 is TGTGCCAGCAGCCGCGAAGGACAGGGCATGAACACTGAAGCTTTCTTT. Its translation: CASSREGQGMNTEAFF.

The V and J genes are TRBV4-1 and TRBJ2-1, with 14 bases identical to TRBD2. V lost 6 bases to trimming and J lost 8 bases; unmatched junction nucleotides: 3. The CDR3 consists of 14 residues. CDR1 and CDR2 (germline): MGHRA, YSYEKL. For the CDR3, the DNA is TGCGCCAGCAGGACTAGCGGGGGGGTGGATGAGCAGTTCTTC. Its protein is CASRTSGGVDEQFF.

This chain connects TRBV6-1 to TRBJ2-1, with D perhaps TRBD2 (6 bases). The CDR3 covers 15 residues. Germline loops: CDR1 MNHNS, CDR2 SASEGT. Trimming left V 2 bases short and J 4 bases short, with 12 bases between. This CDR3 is CASSEWGGSYNEQFF. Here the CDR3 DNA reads TGTGCCAGCAGTGAATGGGGAGGCTCGTACAATGAGCAGTTCTTC.

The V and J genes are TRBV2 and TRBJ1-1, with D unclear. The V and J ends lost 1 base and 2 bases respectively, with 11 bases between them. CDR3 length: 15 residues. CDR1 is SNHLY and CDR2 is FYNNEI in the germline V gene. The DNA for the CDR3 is TGTGCCAGCAGTGAAGAAGCGGCTATAAACACTGAAGCTTTCTTT. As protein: CASSEEAAINTEAFF. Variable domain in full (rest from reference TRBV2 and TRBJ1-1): EPEVTQTPSHQVTQMGQEVILRCVPISNHLYFYWYRQILGQKVEFLVSFYNNEISEKSEIFDDQFSVERPDGSNFTLKIRSTKLEDSAMYFCASSEEAAINTEAFFGQGTRLTVV.

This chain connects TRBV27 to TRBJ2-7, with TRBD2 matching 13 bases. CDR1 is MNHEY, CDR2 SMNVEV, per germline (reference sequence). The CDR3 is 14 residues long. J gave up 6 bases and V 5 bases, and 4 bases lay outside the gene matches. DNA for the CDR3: TGTGCCAGCAGTCACGGACTAGCGGGAGTCGAGCAGTACTTC. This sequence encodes CASSHGLAGVEQYF.

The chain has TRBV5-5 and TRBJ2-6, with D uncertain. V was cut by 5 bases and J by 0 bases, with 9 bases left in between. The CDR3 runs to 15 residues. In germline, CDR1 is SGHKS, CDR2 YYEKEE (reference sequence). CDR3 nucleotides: TGTGCCAGCAGTCTCCCGTTCTCTGGGGCCAACGTCCTGACTTTC. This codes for CASSLPFSGANVLTF.

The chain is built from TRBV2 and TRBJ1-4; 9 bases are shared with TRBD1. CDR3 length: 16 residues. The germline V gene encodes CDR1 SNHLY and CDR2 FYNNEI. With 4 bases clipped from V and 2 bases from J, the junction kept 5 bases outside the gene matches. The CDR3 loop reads CASSVRQGGTNEKLFF. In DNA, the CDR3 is TGTGCCAGCAGTGTCCGACAGGGGGGGACTAATGAAAAACTGTTTTTT.

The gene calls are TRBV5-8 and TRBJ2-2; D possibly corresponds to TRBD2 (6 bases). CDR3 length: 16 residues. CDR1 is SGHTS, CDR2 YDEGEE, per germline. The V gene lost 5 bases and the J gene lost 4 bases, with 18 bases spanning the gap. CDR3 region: CASRQRGDSLTGELFF. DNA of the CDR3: TGTGCCAGCAGACAGAGAGGGGACTCTCTCACCGGGGAGCTGTTTTTT.

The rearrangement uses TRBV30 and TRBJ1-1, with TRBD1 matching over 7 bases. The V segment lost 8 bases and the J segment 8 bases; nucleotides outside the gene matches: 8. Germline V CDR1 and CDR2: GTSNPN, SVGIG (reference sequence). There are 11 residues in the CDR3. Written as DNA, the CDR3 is TGTGCCCTTGACAGGGCTCAAGAAGCTTTCTTT. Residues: CALDRAQEAFF.

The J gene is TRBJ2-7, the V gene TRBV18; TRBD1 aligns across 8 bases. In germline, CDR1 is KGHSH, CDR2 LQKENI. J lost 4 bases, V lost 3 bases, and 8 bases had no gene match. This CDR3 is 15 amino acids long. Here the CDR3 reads CASSPLTGVSYEQYF. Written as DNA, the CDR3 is TGTGCCAGCTCACCCCTGACAGGGGTGAGTTACGAGCAGTACTTC.

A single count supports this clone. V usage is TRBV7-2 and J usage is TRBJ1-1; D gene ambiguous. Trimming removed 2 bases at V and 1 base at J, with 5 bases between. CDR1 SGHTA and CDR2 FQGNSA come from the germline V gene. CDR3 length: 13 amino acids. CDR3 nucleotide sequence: TGTGCCAGCAGCTTAAATCGGAACACTGAAGCTTTCTTT. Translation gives CASSLNRNTEAFF.

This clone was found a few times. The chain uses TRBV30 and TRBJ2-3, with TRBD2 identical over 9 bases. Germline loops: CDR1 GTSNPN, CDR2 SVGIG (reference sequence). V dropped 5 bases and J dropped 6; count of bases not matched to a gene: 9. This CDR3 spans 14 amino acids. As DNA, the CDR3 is TGTGCCTGGTCCCCGGGACTAGCAACGGATACGCAGTATTTT. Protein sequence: CAWSPGLATDTQYF.

This chain's CDR3 is CASSLVAGTSRDTQYF. The CDR3 DNA reads TGTGCCAGCAGCTTAGTGGCGGGGACGTCGAGAGATACGCAGTATTTT. The chain recombines TRBV13 with TRBJ2-3; TRBD2 might be the D (6 bases). The CDR3 has 16 amino acids. Per the germline V gene, CDR1 is PRHDT and CDR2 is FYEKMQ (reference sequence). V shed 1 base and J shed 5 bases, with 16 bases lying between them.